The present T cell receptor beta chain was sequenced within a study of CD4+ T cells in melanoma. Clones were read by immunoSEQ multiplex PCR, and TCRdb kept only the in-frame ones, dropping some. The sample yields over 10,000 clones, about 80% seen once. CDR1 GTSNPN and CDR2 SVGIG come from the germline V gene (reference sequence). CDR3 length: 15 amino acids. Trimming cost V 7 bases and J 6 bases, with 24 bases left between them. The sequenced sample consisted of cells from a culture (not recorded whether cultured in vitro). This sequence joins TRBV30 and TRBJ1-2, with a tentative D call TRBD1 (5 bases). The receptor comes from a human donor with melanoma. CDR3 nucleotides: TGTGCCTTTGCGACAGCACCCAAAAGATCAAATGGCTACACCTTC. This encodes CAFATAPKRSNGYTF.